This TCR beta chain was retrieved from a study of cytomegalovirus exposure and HLA in healthy donors. Study results and limitations: The study had only CMV serostatus as immune exposure information.

The CDR3 totals 14 residues. In germline, CDR1 is SGHVS, CDR2 FNYEAQ. Deletions cut 3 bases from V and 5 bases from J, with 8 bases between. Comments on this clone: Its antigen is not known.

The donors comprised healthy bone marrow donors. PCR involved 60 Vbeta and 13 Jbeta primers. Profiled with immunoSEQ multiplex PCR; TCRdb holds only in-frame clones, not every one. The sample lists some 190,000 clones, about four fifths occurring once. What was sequenced was PBMCs. This chain connects TRBV7-6 to TRBJ1-6; the D is unclear. The sequence was obtained from a young woman in good health and CMV-seronegative. CDR3 amino acids: CASSLPGNNSPLHF. The DNA of the CDR3 is TGTGCCAGCAGCTTGCCAGGAAATAATTCACCCCTCCACTTT.